Listed below are T cell receptor beta chains from one sample, sequenced in a study of radiotherapy plus CTLA-4 blockade in lung cancer. Measured with immunoSEQ multiplex PCR; TCRdb has only the in-frame clones, and not every one. Counted here are roughly 76,000 clones, less than 85% occurring once; the ten biggest clones make up 9.5% to 10%. Sequences were derived from peripheral blood, sampled from a patient treated with radiotherapy plus ipilimumab. These TCRs come from a human donor with non-small cell lung cancer whose response to radiotherapy plus ipilimumab could not be evaluated. Both conserved end residues are part of each CDR3. D genes are given only for firm matches. The size entry is marked missing in some rows and otherwise reads once, few, many or a size class.

d_call	cdr3_length	v_call	clone_size	j_call	cdr3_aa	cdr3_nt
TRBD2	16	TRBV19	.	TRBJ2-3	CASSILAGGPTDTQYF	TGTGCCAGTAGTATTCTAGCGGGGGGGCCCACAGATACGCAGTATTTT
TRBD1	12	TRBV11-2	.	TRBJ2-7	CASSYRGHEQYF	TGTGCCAGCAGCTACAGGGGGCACGAGCAGTACTTC
TRBD1	13	TRBV6-5	.	TRBJ2-1	CASRRPQGDEQFF	TGTGCCAGCAGGCGACCACAGGGGGACGAGCAGTTCTTC
.	12	TRBV5-1	.	TRBJ1-1	CASSWGDTEAFF	TGCGCCAGCAGCTGGGGGGACACTGAAGCTTTCTTT
TRBD1	15	TRBV5-1	.	TRBJ1-4	CASSTAGQRNEKLFF	TGCGCCAGCAGCACCGCGGGACAGCGTAATGAAAAACTGTTTTTT
.	13	TRBV7-7	.	TRBJ2-2	CASSLGITGELFF	TGTGCCAGCAGCCTTGGCATCACCGGGGAGCTGTTTTTT
TRBD1	16	TRBV19	.	TRBJ1-1	CASTHMGDRLGTEAFF	TGTGCCAGTACCCATATGGGGGACAGGCTGGGCACTGAAGCTTTCTTT
TRBD1	16	TRBV11-2	.	TRBJ1-2	CASSLEGSRQGLGYTF	TGTGCCAGCAGCTTAGAAGGGAGTAGACAGGGACTTGGCTACACCTTC
TRBD1	15	TRBV28	.	TRBJ1-1	CASSPLDRGTTEAFF	TGTGCCAGCAGCCCTCTGGACAGGGGTACCACTGAAGCTTTCTTT
.	14	TRBV6-6	.	TRBJ1-4	CASSYREANEKLFF	TGTGCCAGCAGCTACAGGGAGGCTAATGAAAAACTGTTTTTT
.	14	TRBV9	.	TRBJ2-1	CASSAPQGYNEQFF	TGTGCCAGCAGCGCCCCTCAGGGCTACAATGAGCAGTTCTTC
.	14	TRBV2	.	TRBJ1-5	CASHGGIGNQPQHF	TGTGCCAGCCACGGGGGGATTGGCAATCAGCCCCAGCATTTT
TRBD2	13	TRBV6-5	.	TRBJ2-1	CAARLALDNEQFF	TGTGCCGCACGACTAGCTTTGGACAATGAGCAGTTCTTC
.	12	TRBV6-6	few	TRBJ1-2	CAIQQGDYGYTF	TGTGCCATCCAGCAGGGTGACTATGGCTACACCTTC
TRBD1	14	TRBV2	.	TRBJ1-5	CASSEGQGGQPQHF	TGTGCCAGCAGTGAGGGACAGGGAGGTCAGCCCCAGCATTTT
TRBD1	16	TRBV5-1	.	TRBJ1-2	CASSATGASANYGYTF	TGCGCCAGCAGCGCGACAGGGGCCTCGGCTAACTATGGCTACACCTTC
.	14	TRBV27	.	TRBJ2-7	CASSLGTQSYEQYF	TGTGCCAGCAGTTTGGGCACGCAATCCTACGAGCAGTACTTC
.	15	TRBV28	.	TRBJ1-6	CASKRGLSYNSPLHF	TGTGCCAGCAAGAGGGGACTCTCCTATAATTCACCCCTCCACTTT
.	10	TRBV27	.	TRBJ1-5	CAGSSEPQHF	TGTGCCGGCAGTTCGGAGCCCCAGCATTTT
.	14	TRBV5-1	few	TRBJ2-1	CASSSSRSRDEQFF	TGCGCCAGCAGCTCCTCACGTAGCCGGGATGAGCAGTTCTTC
.	12	TRBV5-6	.	TRBJ2-1	CASSFLDGEQFF	TGTGCCAGCAGCTTCCTAGACGGTGAGCAGTTCTTC
.	12	TRBV19	.	TRBJ2-5	CASSISEETQYF	TGTGCCAGTAGTATATCCGAGGAGACCCAGTACTTC
.	16	TRBV6-4	few	TRBJ2-7	CASSRSLTGTSYEQYF	TGTGCCAGCAGTCGATCCCTGACAGGAACCTCCTACGAGCAGTACTTC
TRBD1	14	TRBV7-9	few	TRBJ1-2	CASSLADRGDGYTF	TGTGCCAGCAGCTTAGCTGACAGGGGCGATGGCTACACCTTC
.	14	TRBV28	.	TRBJ1-2	CASSSSGHIYGYTF	TGTGCCAGCAGTTCCTCGGGACACATCTATGGCTACACCTTC
.	14	TRBV29-1	.	TRBJ2-3	CSVEFGGIGDTQYF	TGCAGCGTTGAATTTGGGGGGATTGGGGATACGCAGTATTTT
TRBD1	13	TRBV27	.	TRBJ1-2	CASSLRTGDGYTF	TGTGCCAGCAGCCTGAGGACAGGAGATGGCTACACCTTC
TRBD1	17	TRBV7-9	.	TRBJ1-1	CASSTIFRTGVNTEAFF	TGTGCCAGCAGCACGATCTTCAGGACAGGGGTGAACACTGAAGCTTTCTTT
TRBD1	15	TRBV5-4	once	TRBJ1-2	CASRPGTGENYGYTF	TGTGCCAGCAGACCCGGGACAGGGGAAAACTATGGCTACACCTTC
TRBD1	13	TRBV7-2	.	TRBJ1-2	CASSLRTGEGYTF	TGTGCCAGCAGCTTAAGGACAGGGGAAGGCTACACCTTC
TRBD2	16	TRBV6-6	.	TRBJ2-5	CASSYPPGGNQETQYF	TGTGCCAGCAGTTACCCCCCGGGAGGGAATCAAGAGACCCAGTACTTC
.	14	TRBV27	.	TRBJ1-5	CASSSGISNQPQHF	TGTGCCAGCAGTTCAGGGATTAGCAATCAGCCCCAGCATTTT
.	15	TRBV6-5	.	TRBJ2-7	CASSYSTQGTYEQYF	TGTGCCAGCAGTTACTCGACGCAGGGAACCTACGAGCAGTACTTC
TRBD1	16	TRBV5-5	once	TRBJ1-1	CASSFTRQGLGTEAFF	TGTGCCAGCAGCTTTACGAGACAGGGTTTGGGCACTGAAGCTTTCTTT
.	15	TRBV27	.	TRBJ2-7	CASSLLGRARVEQYF	TGTGCCAGCAGTTTATTAGGCAGGGCTCGTGTCGAGCAGTACTTC
.	14	TRBV6-6	.	TRBJ2-7	CASSYERGGYEQYF	TGTGCCAGCAGTTACGAGAGGGGGGGCTACGAGCAGTACTTC
.	15	TRBV6-4	.	TRBJ1-2	CASSDSGRGDYGYTF	TGTGCCAGCAGTGACTCTGGCAGGGGCGACTATGGCTACACCTTC
.	13	TRBV4-3	.	TRBJ2-1	CASSQGGYDEQFF	TGCGCCAGCAGCCAAGGAGGTTACGATGAGCAGTTCTTC
TRBD2	15	TRBV28	.	TRBJ2-1	CASTLPSGYYNEQFF	TGTGCCAGCACCTTACCTAGCGGCTACTACAATGAGCAGTTCTTC
TRBD1	14	TRBV6-1	.	TRBJ2-2	CASSDRAHTGELFF	TGTGCCAGCAGCGACAGGGCCCACACCGGGGAGCTGTTTTTT
TRBD1	15	TRBV7-8	.	TRBJ1-5	CASSPFGTGDQPQHF	TGTGCCAGCAGCCCCTTCGGGACAGGGGATCAGCCCCAGCATTTT
TRBD1	16	TRBV7-3	.	TRBJ1-5	CASSFSYGQGDQPQHF	TGTGCCAGCAGCTTTTCTTACGGACAGGGTGATCAGCCCCAGCATTTT
.	15	TRBV4-3	few	TRBJ2-7	CASSQVFGLIYEQYF	TGCGCCAGCAGCCAAGTCTTCGGACTTATATACGAGCAGTACTTC
TRBD1	14	TRBV19	once	TRBJ2-5	CASSIHRGGETQYF	TGTGCCAGTAGTATCCACAGGGGCGGGGAGACCCAGTACTTC
TRBD1	14	TRBV7-9	.	TRBJ1-2	CASSYGQGGSEDTF	TGTGCCAGCAGCTATGGACAGGGGGGATCGGAGGACACCTTC
TRBD2	18	TRBV4-3	.	TRBJ2-5	CASSQDRTSGGIQETQYF	TGCGCCAGCAGCCAAGATCGAACTAGCGGGGGGATTCAAGAGACCCAGTACTTC
.	15	TRBV30	.	TRBJ1-3	CAWARGGPSGNTIYF	TGTGCCTGGGCACGAGGGGGTCCCTCTGGAAACACCATATATTTT
.	11	TRBV6-5	few	TRBJ2-2	CASGETGELFF	TGTGCCAGCGGAGAGACCGGGGAGCTGTTTTTT
TRBD2	15	TRBV6-6	.	TRBJ2-7	CASTPGGTTTYEQYF	TGTGCCAGCACCCCTGGCGGGACTACGACTTACGAGCAGTACTTC
.	13	TRBV19	.	TRBJ1-4	CASSIEGRTQLFF	TGTGCCAGTAGTATAGAAGGCCGGACACAACTGTTTTTT